Presented here are 25 T cell receptor beta chains from one specimen sequenced in a study of CD8 T cells in ankylosing spondylitis. TCRdb fed the 5' RACE reads into MiXCR, producing one record per CDR3 protein. There are about 160,000 distinct CDR3 sequences in the sample; more than 40% occur only once, and about 15% lies in the top ten. The source material was synovial fluid, either unsorted or a sorted T cell fraction (not recorded which). The origin of the receptors is a male donor with ankylosing spondylitis.

This chain connects TRBV20-1 to TRBJ2-1; TRBD1 matches 7 bases. Germline CDR1 DFQATT, CDR2 SNEGSKA (reference sequence). J gave up 3 bases and V 3 bases, and 2 bases lay outside the gene matches. This CDR3 has 13 amino acids. CDR3 region: CSASWTGYNEQFF. The DNA of the CDR3 is TGCAGTGCTAGTTGGACAGGCTACAATGAGCAGTTCTTC.

The chain employs TRBV12-3 or TRBV12-4 and TRBJ2-1; 11 bases are a match to TRBD2. With V trimmed by 3 bases and J by 5 bases, 3 bases remained unmatched. CDR3 length: 15 residues. Here the CDR3 DNA reads TGTGCCAGCAGTTTGGGACTAGCGGACAACAATGAGCAGTTCTTC. It translates to CASSLGLADNNEQFF.

The CDR3 region has the DNA TGTGCCAGCAGACCCGGGGCTAGCGGGGTTCACAATGAGCAGTTCTTC. It is translated as CASRPGASGVHNEQFF. The V gene is TRBV2, the J gene TRBJ2-1; 9 nucleotides line up with TRBD2. Germline V lookup: CDR1 SNHLY, CDR2 FYNNEI. The CDR3 is 16 residues long. V was pared by 6 bases and J by 5 bases, with 11 bases of the junction left unmatched.

This clonotype occurred once. This rearrangement joins TRBV2 to TRBJ2-3; D is perhaps TRBD1 or TRBD2 (5 bases each). Germline CDR1 and CDR2: SNHLY and FYNNEI. Trimming shortened V by 6 bases and J by 3 bases, and 22 bases separated the two germline ends. The CDR3 loop spans 17 amino acids. The CDR3 DNA reads TGTGCCAGCAGAGTCCCGTTGGGACGGGTCCTTACAGATACGCAGTATTTT. The encoded protein is CASRVPLGRVLTDTQYF.

This clonotype appeared a single time. This chain links TRBV7-9 with TRBJ2-4; D call uncertain. Trimming pared 2 bases from V and 0 bases from J, leaving 8 bases between. The CDR3 contains 15 residues. Germline V gene data show CDR1 as SEHNR and CDR2 as FQNEAQ (reference sequence). CDR3 sequence: CASSLTDLAKNIQYF. CDR3 DNA: TGTGCCAGCAGCTTAACAGACTTAGCCAAAAACATTCAGTACTTC. Combining the CDR3 with reference TRBV7-9 and TRBJ2-4 gives the whole variable domain DTGVSQNPRHKITKRGQNVTFRCDPISEHNRLYWYRQTLGQGPEFLTYFQNEAQLEKSRLLSDRFSAERPKGSFSTLEIQRTEQGDSAMYLCASSLTDLAKNIQYFGAGTRLSVL.

The rearrangement links TRBV7-9 to TRBJ2-1; 9 bases align to TRBD2. The V gene's germline CDR1 is SEHNR and CDR2 FQNEAQ (reference sequence). This CDR3 contains 15 residues. V dropped 3 bases and J dropped 11; count of bases not matched to a gene: 11. This CDR3 is CASSFLAGIAGQQFF. The DNA of the CDR3 is TGTGCCAGCAGCTTCCTAGCGGGGATAGCGGGTCAGCAGTTCTTC.

The rearrangement joins TRBV7-9 to TRBJ1-2; 7 positions agree with TRBD1. This CDR3 has 16 amino acids. Germline trimming cut 5 bases from V and 7 bases from J; bases unmatched to any gene: 16. The germline CDR1 and CDR2 sequences are SEHNR and FQNEAQ (reference sequence). The CDR3: CASSPLTDRDFRGYTF. DNA of the CDR3: TGTGCCAGCAGCCCTCTCACTGACAGGGATTTTCGTGGCTACACCTTC.

In its sample, this clonotype was seen a few times. The chain employs TRBV10-3 and TRBJ1-1; D is unclear. This CDR3 region has 14 residues. The germline V gene encodes CDR1 ENHRY and CDR2 SYGVKD. V was shortened by 3 bases and J by 0 bases, with 8 bases between the two germline ends. The CDR3 DNA reads as TGTGCCATCAGTGATAGAGGACTGAACACTGAAGCTTTCTTT. Protein product: CAISDRGLNTEAFF.

The chain couples TRBV7-8 to TRBJ2-7, with D possibly being TRBD1 or TRBD2 (5 bases each). The CDR3 contains 13 residues. The germline gives CDR1 SGHVS, CDR2 FQNEAQ. Trimming removed 5 bases from V and 2 bases from J, with 10 bases in between. CDR3 bases: TGTGCCAGCAGCCCGGGACCCACCTACGAGCAGTACTTC. This gives the protein CASSPGPTYEQYF.

Only a few counts were recorded for this clonotype. This chain joins TRBV20-1 and TRBJ1-1, with D perhaps TRBD1 (5 bases). V was cut by 1 base and J by 6 bases, with 15 bases left in between. The CDR3 spans 14 residues. Germline CDR1 is DFQATT and CDR2 is SNEGSKA (reference sequence). The CDR3 loop reads CSARGGRDPAEAFF. The CDR3, as DNA: TGCAGTGCTAGAGGTGGCAGGGACCCCGCTGAAGCTTTCTTT.

This clonotype has more than one count but fewer than ten. This chain uses TRBV29-1 with TRBJ1-5, with 9 positions matching TRBD1. CDR3 length equals 13 residues. CDR1 is SQVTM and CDR2 is ANQGSEA in the germline V gene. J was trimmed by 11 bases and V by 6 bases; bases with no gene match: 11. The CDR3 nucleotides read TGCAGCGTCGCCGACAGGGGGGACTACGCCCAGCATTTT. This codes for CSVADRGDYAQHF. The whole variable domain, remainder taken from reference TRBV29-1 and TRBJ1-5, is SAVISQKPSRDICQRGTSLTIQCQVDSQVTMMFWYRQQPGQSLTLIATANQGSEATYESGFVIDKFPISRPNLTFSTLTVSNMSPEDSSIYLCSVADRGDYAQHFGDGTRLSIL.

This rearrangement joins TRBV7-8 to TRBJ2-7, with D perhaps TRBD1 (6 bases). The V gene's germline CDR1 is SGHVS and CDR2 FQNEAQ. Trimming removed 5 bases at V and 1 base at J, with 9 bases between. This CDR3 contains 13 residues. CDR3 in amino acids: CASSVGQSYEQYF. The CDR3 coding sequence is TGTGCCAGCAGCGTAGGACAGTCCTACGAGCAGTACTTC.

The chain carries TRBV19 and TRBJ1-6; D ambiguous. Germline V lookup: CDR1 LNHDA, CDR2 SQIVND (reference sequence). Trimming removed 1 base from V and 10 bases from J, with 14 bases in between. The CDR3 runs to 15 residues. The DNA of the CDR3 is TGTGCCAGTAGTATAGGGGCCTCGGCGGGCTCACCCCTCCACTTT. Translation gives CASSIGASAGSPLHF. Combining the CDR3 with reference TRBV19 and TRBJ1-6 gives the whole variable domain DGGITQSPKYLFRKEGQNVTLSCEQNLNHDAMYWYRQDPGQGLRLIYYSQIVNDFQKGDIAEGYSVSREKKESFPLTVTSAQKNPTAFYLCASSIGASAGSPLHFGNGTRLTVT.

This clonotype has more than one count but fewer than ten. This chain joins TRBV29-1 and TRBJ2-3, with 7 bases lining up with TRBD1. CDR1 is SQVTM, CDR2 ANQGSEA, per germline. This CDR3 spans 16 amino acids. V lost 7 bases, J lost 0 bases, and 13 bases stayed unmatched. This chain's CDR3 is CSADGWSTGSTDTQYF. Here the CDR3 DNA reads TGCAGCGCGGACGGGTGGTCGACAGGGAGCACAGATACGCAGTATTTT.

This sequence joins TRBV20-1 and TRBJ2-7, with a possible D match to TRBD1 (7 bases). The V end lost 6 bases, the J end lost 3 bases, and 12 bases lay between the germline ends. Germline CDR1 is DFQATT and CDR2 is SNEGSKA (reference sequence). The CDR3 contains 12 residues. The chain's CDR3 is CSARQGGYEQYF. CDR3 in DNA: TGCAGTGCGCGACAGGGAGGCTACGAGCAGTACTTC.

CDR3 nucleotide sequence: TGCAGTGCGACTTCCGGGACTAGCGAGTACCAAGAGACCCAGTACTTC. Translation: CSATSGTSEYQETQYF. The V and J genes are TRBV20-1 and TRBJ2-5, with 10 bases fitting TRBD2. The CDR3 is 16 amino acids. With 6 bases clipped from V and 0 bases from J, the junction kept 10 bases outside the gene matches. Per germline, CDR1 DFQATT and CDR2 SNEGSKA (reference sequence).

This clonotype was observed a handful of times. The chain couples TRBV4-2 to TRBJ2-5; D is undetermined. Germline CDR1 reads LGHNA; CDR2 reads YNFKEQ. The CDR3 runs 15 residues. V dropped 4 bases and J dropped 2 bases, with 14 bases sitting between them. For the CDR3, the DNA is TGTGCCAGCAGCCCGATCGCAGTCCCACAAGAGACCCAGTACTTC. Its translation: CASSPIAVPQETQYF.

This clonotype has a handful of counts. The rearrangement links TRBV15 to TRBJ1-2, with D uncertain. V lost 3 bases to trimming and J lost 4 bases, with 12 bases between them. From germline, CDR1 is LNHNV and CDR2 YYDKDF (reference sequence). The CDR3 contains 14 residues. CDR3 nucleotide sequence: TGTGCCACCAGCAGCCATAATCGAGTCTATGGCTACACCTTC. Its protein product is CATSSHNRVYGYTF. The full variable domain, rest sourced from reference TRBV15 and TRBJ1-2, is DAMVIQNPRYQVTQFGKPVTLSCSQTLNHNVMYWYQQKSSQAPKLLFHYYDKDFNNEADTPDNFQSRRPNTSFCFLDIRSPGLGDTAMYLCATSSHNRVYGYTFGSGTRLTVV.

The chain recombines TRBV10-3 with TRBJ2-2; 13 nucleotides agree with TRBD2. V shed 3 bases and J 1 base; nucleotides not matched to a gene: 8. Looked up from germline, CDR1 is ENHRY and CDR2 is SYGVKD. The CDR3 has 19 amino acids. CDR3 nucleotides: TGTGCCATCAGTGACGATTGGACTAGCGGGAGTGTGAACACCGGGGAGCTGTTTTTT. Its translation is CAISDDWTSGSVNTGELFF.

This clonotype has a handful of counts. The V call is TRBV10-3, the J call TRBJ2-7; 7 bases align to TRBD2. V lost 3 bases to trimming and J lost 2 bases; unmatched junction nucleotides: 16. CDR3 length equals 18 residues. Looked up from germline, CDR1 is ENHRY and CDR2 is SYGVKD. For the CDR3, the DNA is TGTGCCATCAGTGAATCCCCGGGGAGGGGTCAACTCCCCTACGAGCAGTACTTC. Its protein is CAISESPGRGQLPYEQYF.

This clonotype was recorded a few times. The rearrangement joins TRBV4-1 to TRBJ2-7; 10 bases fit TRBD2. With 2 bases clipped from V and 7 bases from J, the junction kept 5 bases outside the gene matches. Germline assignment: CDR1 MGHRA and CDR2 YSYEKL. The CDR3 length is 14 residues. The CDR3 loop reads CASSQPSGSGEQYF. The CDR3 nucleotides read TGCGCCAGCAGCCAACCTAGCGGGAGTGGTGAGCAGTACTTC.

The V and J genes are TRBV7-9 and TRBJ1-1; possibly TRBD1 for D (5 bases). The CDR3 covers 16 residues. From germline, CDR1 is SEHNR and CDR2 FQNEAQ (reference sequence). Trimming took 4 bases from V and 1 from J, leaving 16 bases between them. CDR3 amino acids: CASSYTPGLRNTEAFF. Written as DNA, the CDR3 is TGTGCCAGCAGCTATACTCCGGGACTTAGGAACACTGAAGCTTTCTTT.

The chain joins TRBV4-3 to TRBJ2-7, with 7 bases that match TRBD1. V dropped 0 bases and J dropped 3; count of bases not matched to a gene: 8. The CDR3 has 16 residues. Per germline, CDR1 LGHNA and CDR2 YSLEER. CDR3 amino acids: CASSQDLWDSYYEQYF. The CDR3 nucleotides are TGCGCCAGCAGCCAAGATCTTTGGGACAGCTACTACGAGCAGTACTTC.

The chain links TRBV6-5 to TRBJ1-5; D possibly corresponds to TRBD1 (6 bases). The CDR3 runs 15 residues. The ends were cut back, 0 bases at V and 9 bases at J, with 15 bases in the middle. CDR1 is MNHEY and CDR2 is SVGAGI in the germline V gene. In DNA form, the CDR3 reads TGTGCCAGCAGTTACTCCGACAGGCCCTTGTGGCCCCAGCATTTT. Its translation: CASSYSDRPLWPQHF.

CDR3 region: CASSDERETDEQFF. The CDR3 coding sequence is TGTGCCAGCAGTGACGAGCGGGAGACAGATGAGCAGTTCTTC. The chain has TRBV6-1 and TRBJ2-1, with 8 bases lining up with TRBD2. Germline V lookup: CDR1 MNHNS, CDR2 SASEGT. The CDR3 is 14 residues long. The J segment lost 8 bases and the V segment lost 3 bases, leaving 6 bases of the junction unmatched.